The rows below give T cell receptor beta chains drawn from one sample of a study of T-cell memory formation after mild COVID-19. TCRdb reprocessed the 5' RACE reads via MiXCR and lists one record per CDR3 protein. This sample has fewer than 95,000 distinct CDR3 sequences; about 13% occur once, and the top ten carry 25% to 35%. The sample taken for sequencing was PBMCs or a T cell subset sorted from them (not recorded which). The origin of the receptors is an adult woman who had mild COVID-19 (a few samples of this study predate the infection). Cell type and time point are not known. Each CDR3 is given with its conserved first and last residue. The D gene is left open where the match is weak. Clone size is not always given. Where it is, it says once, few, many or a class for expanded clones.

J | size | D | V | DNA | CDR3
TRBJ2-5 | few | - | TRBV13 | TGTGCCAGCAGCTTTCGCGGGGGCCCCCAAGAGACCCAGTACTTC | CASSFRGGPQETQYF
TRBJ1-1 | - | - | TRBV4-1 | TGCGCCAGCAGCCCCGCGTCAAACACTGAAGCTTTCTTT | CASSPASNTEAFF
TRBJ1-1 | - | - | TRBV2 | TGTGCCAGCAGTGAGCCTGAGGACAGTCGGATGAACACTGAAGCTTTCTTT | CASSEPEDSRMNTEAFF
TRBJ2-3 | few | TRBD2 | TRBV7-8 | TGTGCCAGCAGCAAGACTAGCGGAGCAGATACGCAGTATTTT | CASSKTSGADTQYF
TRBJ2-2 | few | TRBD1 | TRBV9 | TGTGCCAGCAGCGTAGGAGGGACAGCGCGATCGGAGCTGTTTTTT | CASSVGGTARSELFF
TRBJ2-3 | few | - | TRBV4-1 | TGCGCCAGCAAACAATCCCTGATCGCTAGGGATACGCAGTATTTT | CASKQSLIARDTQYF
TRBJ2-7 | many | - | TRBV4-3 | TGCGCCAGCAGCCGCGGACAGAGCTACGAGCAGTACTTC | CASSRGQSYEQYF
TRBJ2-1 | few | - | TRBV7-9 | TGTGCCAGCAGCCTCCCTCGGATGGCTGACAATGAGCAGTTCTTC | CASSLPRMADNEQFF
TRBJ2-2 | few | - | TRBV7-9 | TGTGCCAGCAGCTTAGCTCATGGTCTACCTAACACCGGGGAGCTGTTTTTT | CASSLAHGLPNTGELFF
TRBJ2-1 | - | TRBD1 | TRBV6-2/TRBV6-3 | TGTGCCAGCAGCCGGGGGCAGGGGGCCCTCAATGAGCAGTTCTTC | CASSRGQGALNEQFF